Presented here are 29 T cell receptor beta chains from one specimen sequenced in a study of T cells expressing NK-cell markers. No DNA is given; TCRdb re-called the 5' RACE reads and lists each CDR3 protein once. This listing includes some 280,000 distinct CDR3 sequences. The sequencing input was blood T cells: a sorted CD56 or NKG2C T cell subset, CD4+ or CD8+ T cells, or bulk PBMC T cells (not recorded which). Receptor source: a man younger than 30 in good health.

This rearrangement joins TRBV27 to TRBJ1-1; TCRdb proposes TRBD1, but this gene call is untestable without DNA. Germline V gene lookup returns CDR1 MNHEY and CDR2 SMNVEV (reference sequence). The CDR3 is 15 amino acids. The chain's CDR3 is CASSFERGVNTEAFF.

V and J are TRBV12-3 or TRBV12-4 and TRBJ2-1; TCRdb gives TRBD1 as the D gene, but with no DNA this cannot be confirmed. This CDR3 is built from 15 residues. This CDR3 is CASSWGTGGRNEQFF.

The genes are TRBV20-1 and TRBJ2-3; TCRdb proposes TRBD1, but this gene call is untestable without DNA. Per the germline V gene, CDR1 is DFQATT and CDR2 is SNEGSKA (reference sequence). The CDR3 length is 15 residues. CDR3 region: CSARDSRAGTDTQYF.

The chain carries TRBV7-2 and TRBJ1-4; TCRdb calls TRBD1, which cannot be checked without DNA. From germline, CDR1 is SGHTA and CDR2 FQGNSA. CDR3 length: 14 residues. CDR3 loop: CASSLRGDNEKLFF.

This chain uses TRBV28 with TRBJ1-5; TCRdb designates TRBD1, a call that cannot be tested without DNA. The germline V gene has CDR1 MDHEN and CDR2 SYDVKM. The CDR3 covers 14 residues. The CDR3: CASSPRGREQPQHF.

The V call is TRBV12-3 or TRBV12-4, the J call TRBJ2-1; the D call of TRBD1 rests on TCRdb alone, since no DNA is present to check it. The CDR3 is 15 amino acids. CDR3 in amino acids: CASRGQGGSYNEQFF.

This CDR3 reads CASSTRDRKDTQYF. The rearrangement joins TRBV12-3 or TRBV12-4 to TRBJ2-3; TCRdb's D call, TRBD1, is unchecked because there is no DNA. There are 14 residues in the CDR3.

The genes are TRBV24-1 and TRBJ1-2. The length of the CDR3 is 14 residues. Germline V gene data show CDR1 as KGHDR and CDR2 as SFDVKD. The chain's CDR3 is CATSAPGRAKGYTF.

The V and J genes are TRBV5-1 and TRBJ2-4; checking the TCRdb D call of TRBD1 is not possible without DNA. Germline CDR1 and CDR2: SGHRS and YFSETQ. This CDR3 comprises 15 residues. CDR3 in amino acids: CASSARDRLENIQYF.

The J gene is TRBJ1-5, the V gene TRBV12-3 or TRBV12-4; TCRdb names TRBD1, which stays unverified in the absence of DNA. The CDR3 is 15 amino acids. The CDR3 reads CASSPGTVDNQPQHF.

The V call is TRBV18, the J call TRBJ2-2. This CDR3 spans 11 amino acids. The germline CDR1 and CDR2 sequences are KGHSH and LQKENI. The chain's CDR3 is CASKAAGELFF.

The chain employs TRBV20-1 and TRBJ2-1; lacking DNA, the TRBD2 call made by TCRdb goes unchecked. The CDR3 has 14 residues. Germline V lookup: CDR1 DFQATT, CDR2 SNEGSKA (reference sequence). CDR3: CSARDSRERDKRFF.

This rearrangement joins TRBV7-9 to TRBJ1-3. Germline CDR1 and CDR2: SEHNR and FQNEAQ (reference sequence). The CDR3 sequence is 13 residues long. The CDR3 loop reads CASIQDPGNTIYF.

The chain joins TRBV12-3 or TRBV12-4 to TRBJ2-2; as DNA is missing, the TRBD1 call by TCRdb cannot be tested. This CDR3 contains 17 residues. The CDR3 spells CASSSMHWGTGTGELFF.

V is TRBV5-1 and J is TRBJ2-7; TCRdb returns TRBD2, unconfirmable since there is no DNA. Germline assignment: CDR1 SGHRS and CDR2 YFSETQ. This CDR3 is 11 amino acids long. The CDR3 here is CAGRDLREQYF.

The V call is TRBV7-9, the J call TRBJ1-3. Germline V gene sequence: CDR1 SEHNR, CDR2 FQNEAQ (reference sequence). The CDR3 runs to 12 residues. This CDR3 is CATYLSGNTIYF.

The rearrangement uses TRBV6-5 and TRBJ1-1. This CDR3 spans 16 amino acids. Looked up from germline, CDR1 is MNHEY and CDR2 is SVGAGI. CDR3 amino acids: CASSYKEGRLNTEAFF.

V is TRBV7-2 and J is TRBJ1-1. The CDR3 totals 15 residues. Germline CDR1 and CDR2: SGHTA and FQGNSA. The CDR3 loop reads CASSLGPIENTEAFF.

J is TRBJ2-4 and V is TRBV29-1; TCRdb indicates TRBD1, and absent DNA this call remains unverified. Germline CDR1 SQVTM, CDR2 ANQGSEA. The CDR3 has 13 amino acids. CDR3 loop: CSVRTELENIQYF.

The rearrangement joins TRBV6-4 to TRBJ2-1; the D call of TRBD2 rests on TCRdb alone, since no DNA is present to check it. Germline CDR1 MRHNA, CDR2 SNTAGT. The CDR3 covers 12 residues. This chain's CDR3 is CASKGEGNEQFF.

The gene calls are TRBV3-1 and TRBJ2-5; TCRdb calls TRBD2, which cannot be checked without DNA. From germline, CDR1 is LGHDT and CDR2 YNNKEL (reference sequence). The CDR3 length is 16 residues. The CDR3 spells CASSQGLAGERETQYF.

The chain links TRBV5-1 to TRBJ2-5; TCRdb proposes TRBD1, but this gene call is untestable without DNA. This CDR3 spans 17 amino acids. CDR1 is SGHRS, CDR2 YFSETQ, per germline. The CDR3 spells CASSVGTAYLLWETQYF.

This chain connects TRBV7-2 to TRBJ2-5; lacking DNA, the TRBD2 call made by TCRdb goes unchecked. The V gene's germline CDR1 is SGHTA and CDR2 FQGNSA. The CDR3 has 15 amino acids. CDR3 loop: CASSLPLPNPETQYF.

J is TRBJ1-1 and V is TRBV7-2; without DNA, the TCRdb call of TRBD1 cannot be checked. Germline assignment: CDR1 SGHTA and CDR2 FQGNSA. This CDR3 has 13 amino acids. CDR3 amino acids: CASSPRMGVEAFF.

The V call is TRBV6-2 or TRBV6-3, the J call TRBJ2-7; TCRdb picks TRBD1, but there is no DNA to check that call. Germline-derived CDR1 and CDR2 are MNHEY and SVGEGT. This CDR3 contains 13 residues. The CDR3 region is CASRWAGPYEQYF.

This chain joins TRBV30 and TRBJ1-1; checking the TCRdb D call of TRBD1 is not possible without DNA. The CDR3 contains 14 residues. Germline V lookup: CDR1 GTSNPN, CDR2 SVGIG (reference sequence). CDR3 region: CAWTLGTGFSEAFF.

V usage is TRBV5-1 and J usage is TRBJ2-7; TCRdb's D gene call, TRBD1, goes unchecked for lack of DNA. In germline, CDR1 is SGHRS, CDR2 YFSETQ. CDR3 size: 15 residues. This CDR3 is CASSLGGRGTYEQYF.

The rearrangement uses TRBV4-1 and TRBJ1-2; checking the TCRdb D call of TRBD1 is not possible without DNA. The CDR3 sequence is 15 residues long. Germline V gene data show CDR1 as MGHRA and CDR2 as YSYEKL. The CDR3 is CASSPRQGEGYGYTF.

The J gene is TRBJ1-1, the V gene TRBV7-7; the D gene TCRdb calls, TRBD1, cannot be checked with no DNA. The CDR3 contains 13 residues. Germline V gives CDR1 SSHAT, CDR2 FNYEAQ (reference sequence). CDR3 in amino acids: CASSPTRATEAFF.